The entry below gives a single T cell receptor beta chain sequence along with its context. Original analysis: Amplifying reference gene primers gave estimates of nucleated cell counts. Generated by immunoSEQ multiplex PCR, the TCRdb table keeps only in-frame clones and is missing some. Clonal size and the V and J genes are those of that table, whereas D and trimming came from the DNA. The sample lists about 33,000 clones, over 65% occurring once. The V gene's germline CDR1 is SEHNR and CDR2 FQNEAQ (reference sequence). The V gene lost 0 bases and the J gene lost 3 bases, with 6 bases spanning the gap. The CDR3 has 13 residues. This specimen comes from a study of blood T cell repertoires in COVID-19. Overall study context: Collection of acute and convalescent COVID-19 samples took place in the United States, Italy and Spain.

What was sequenced was peripheral blood. The TCR originated in a man between 70 and 80 years old with acute or convalescent COVID-19. V and J are TRBV7-9 and TRBJ2-7; no definite D call. CDR3 in amino acids: CASSLANNYEQYF. The CDR3 region has the DNA TGTGCCAGCAGCTTAGCTAACAACTACGAGCAGTACTTC.